The 30 T cell receptor beta chains below all came from one sample that was sequenced in a study of shared clonotypes between healthy human individuals. Using immunoSEQ multiplex PCR, the repertoire was profiled, and TCRdb retains in-frame clones only, with some absent. The sample consists of around 1.9 million clones, roughly 91% of them appearing once. CD45RO-negative, CCR7-positively selected cells formed the naive CD8 fraction, excluding terminally differentiated effector memory CD45RA+ cells. The specimen sequenced was naive CD8+ T cells from PBMCs. All receptors derive from a man aged 18 to 29 in good health. Some clones in this sample may be carry-over from other donors' samples.

This chain joins TRBV18 and TRBJ2-7; the D gene is possibly TRBD1 (5 bases). Trimming removed 1 base at V and 4 bases at J, with 8 bases between. CDR3 size: 13 residues. From germline, CDR1 is KGHSH and CDR2 LQKENI. In nucleotides, the CDR3 is TGTGCCAGCTCACCACTCGACAGATACGAGCAGTACTTC. It translates to CASSPLDRYEQYF.

The genes are TRBV6-1 and TRBJ1-4, with D possibly TRBD1 on 5 matching bases. CDR3 length: 16 residues. V was shortened by 4 bases and J by 0 bases, with 12 bases between the two germline ends. CDR1 is MNHNS, CDR2 SASEGT, per germline. CDR3 DNA: TGTGCCAGCAGTGGGGGCTACGCTGCAACTAATGAAAAACTGTTTTTT. Its protein product is CASSGGYAATNEKLFF.

The genes are TRBV6-5 and TRBJ2-5; TRBD1 aligns across 8 bases. Germline V lookup: CDR1 MNHEY, CDR2 SVGAGI. With 1 base clipped from V and 3 bases from J, the junction kept 4 bases outside the gene matches. CDR3 size: 15 residues. Here the CDR3 reads CASSYFGQGEETQYF. The CDR3 DNA is TGTGCCAGCAGTTACTTCGGACAGGGAGAAGAGACCCAGTACTTC.

The genes are TRBV4-3 and TRBJ2-1; 9 bases line up with TRBD2. Germline CDR1 reads LGHNA; CDR2 reads YSLEER. The V gene end was trimmed by 0 bases and the J gene end by 8 bases; junction bases not matched to a gene: 11. The CDR3 has 17 amino acids. The CDR3 bases are TGCGCCAGCAGCCAAGAGTGGCGCGGGAGGGCCTGGGATGAGCAGTTCTTC. This translates into CASSQEWRGRAWDEQFF.

The chain has TRBV7-9 and TRBJ2-1; D remains unclear. The CDR3 covers 14 residues. Germline assignment: CDR1 SEHNR and CDR2 FQNEAQ (reference sequence). The V gene lost 8 bases and the J gene lost 2 bases, with 13 bases spanning the gap. CDR3 nucleotide sequence: TGTGCCAGCCCCTCTTCTGGTCCCTACAATGAGCAGTTCTTC. It is translated as CASPSSGPYNEQFF.

In DNA, the CDR3 is TGTGCCAGCAGTTGGAACGAAGCCTACGAGCAGTACTTC. Translated, it gives CASSWNEAYEQYF. The chain links TRBV27 to TRBJ2-7; no reliable D call. Germline CDR1 is MNHEY and CDR2 is SMNVEV (reference sequence). V shed 4 bases and J shed 2 bases, with 9 bases lying between them. The CDR3 loop spans 13 amino acids.

V gene TRBV6-5 combines with J gene TRBJ1-1; TRBD1 might be the D (5 bases). The CDR3 extends over 15 amino acids. V shed 6 bases and J shed 2 bases, with 16 bases lying between them. Germline assignment: CDR1 MNHEY and CDR2 SVGAGI. In nucleotides, the CDR3 is TGTGCCAGCAGGGAATCGTGGGGGGGTAACACTGAAGCTTTCTTT. Amino acid sequence: CASRESWGGNTEAFF.

The chain links TRBV6-1 to TRBJ2-3; D is uncertain. The CDR3 sequence is 15 residues long. CDR1 MNHNS and CDR2 SASEGT come from the germline V gene. V was pared by 3 bases and J by 6 bases, with 16 bases between. The CDR3 DNA follows: TGTGCCAGCAGTGAGATGCGCTTGTCCCCCGATACGCAGTATTTT. Translated, it gives CASSEMRLSPDTQYF.

The CDR3 coding sequence is TGTGCCAGCAGCCCCATAGGCACTGAAGCTTTCTTT. This translates into CASSPIGTEAFF. The chain is built from TRBV7-8 and TRBJ1-1; no clear D. The CDR3 consists of 12 residues. From germline, CDR1 is SGHVS and CDR2 FQNEAQ. With 5 bases removed from V and 4 bases from J, the gap between germline ends came to 8 bases.

A word on this clone: The same CDR3 is also encoded by other DNA sequences in this sample. The chain combines TRBV5-1 with TRBJ2-7; weak D call: TRBD1 (6 bases). CDR3 length equals 13 residues. The germline V gene has CDR1 SGHRS and CDR2 YFSETQ. Trimming left V 4 bases short and J 2 bases short, with 10 bases between. In DNA, the CDR3 is TGCGCCAGCAGCCTAACAGGGACCTACGAGCAGTACTTC. This gives the protein CASSLTGTYEQYF.

This clone was seen a few times. This sequence joins TRBV19 and TRBJ1-1; D ambiguous. This CDR3 spans 14 amino acids. Trimming stripped 4 bases from V and 1 base from J, with 10 bases between. The germline CDR1 and CDR2 sequences are LNHDA and SQIVND (reference sequence). The CDR3 reads CASSTWVGNTEAFF. As DNA, the CDR3 is TGTGCCAGTAGTACTTGGGTAGGGAACACTGAAGCTTTCTTT.

This chain links TRBV6-5 with TRBJ2-7; 9 bases map to TRBD1. V dropped 6 bases and J dropped 1; count of bases not matched to a gene: 7. CDR1 is MNHEY, CDR2 SVGAGI, per germline. The CDR3 is made up of 15 amino acids. This CDR3 reads CASRRGTGKSYEQYF. CDR3 in DNA: TGTGCCAGCAGGCGTGGGACAGGGAAGTCCTACGAGCAGTACTTC.

V is TRBV9 and J is TRBJ2-1, with D possibly being TRBD2 (5 bases). The CDR3 contains 15 residues. CDR1 and CDR2 (germline): SGDLS, YYNGEE. Between the trimmed V and J ends, which lost 4 bases and 0 bases, there was a span of 11 bases. The CDR3 region is CASSTRGSSYNEQFF. DNA of the CDR3: TGTGCCAGCAGCACCCGAGGGTCCTCCTACAATGAGCAGTTCTTC.

Regarding this clone: Other DNA variants within this sample encode the same CDR3. The chain has TRBV28 and TRBJ2-1; TRBD2 agrees at 7 bases. The V and J ends lost 2 bases and 8 bases, in that order; junction bases with no gene match: 0. CDR1 is MDHEN, CDR2 SYDVKM, per germline. The CDR3 sequence is 12 residues long. The CDR3 here is CASSLAGDEQFF. The CDR3, as DNA: TGTGCCAGCAGTTTAGCGGGAGATGAGCAGTTCTTC. Looking up the rest from reference TRBV28 and TRBJ2-1 gives the full variable domain: DVKVTQSSRYLVKRTGEKVFLECVQDMDHENMFWYRQDPGLGLRLIYFSYDVKMKEKGDIPEGYSVSREKKERFSLILESASTNQTSMYLCASSLAGDEQFFGPGTRLTVL.

This sequence joins TRBV30 and TRBJ2-7, with 7 bases fitting TRBD1. V trimming: 4 bases; J trimming: 1 base; junction bases outside the gene matches: 4. This CDR3 has 13 amino acids. Germline V gene data show CDR1 as GTSNPN and CDR2 as SVGIG (reference sequence). CDR3: CAWTRDSSYEQYF. CDR3 DNA: TGTGCCTGGACCCGGGACAGTTCCTACGAGCAGTACTTC.

V gene TRBV5-5 combines with J gene TRBJ1-4; TRBD1 might be the D (6 bases). With 4 bases removed from V and 0 bases from J, the gap between germline ends came to 22 bases. This CDR3 has 19 residues. Germline CDR1 reads SGHKS; CDR2 reads YYEKEE (reference sequence). The CDR3 coding sequence is TGTGCCAGCAGCCAAGAGGTCCAGGGGCATTATGCAACTAATGAAAAACTGTTTTTT. This codes for CASSQEVQGHYATNEKLFF.

This clone was detected only once. The rearrangement joins TRBV7-2 to TRBJ2-7; D is unclear. Trimming cost V 2 bases and J 2 bases, with 13 bases left between them. There are 15 residues in the CDR3. Germline V CDR1 and CDR2: SGHTA, FQGNSA. The CDR3 loop reads CASSLFFGRTYEQYF. The CDR3 DNA sequence: TGTGCCAGCAGCTTATTCTTTGGCAGGACCTACGAGCAGTACTTC.

V and J are TRBV5-4 and TRBJ2-2, with 12 bases that match TRBD2. CDR3 length: 17 residues. Germline CDR1 and CDR2: SGHNT and YYREEE (reference sequence). V gave up 2 bases and J gave up 4 bases; unmatched junction bases: 6. CDR3 nucleotides: TGTGCCAGCAGCTTCTCTAGCGGGAGGGCCCGCACCGGGGAGCTGTTTTTT. Its protein product is CASSFSSGRARTGELFF.

This sequence joins TRBV6-5 and TRBJ2-7; D unclear. Germline V gene lookup returns CDR1 MNHEY and CDR2 SVGAGI. The V and J ends lost 0 bases and 0 bases respectively, with 12 bases between them. The CDR3 extends over 16 amino acids. The CDR3 DNA reads TGTGCCAGCAGTTACTCGGACCGACTGAACTCCTACGAGCAGTACTTC. This codes for CASSYSDRLNSYEQYF.

V gene TRBV11-2 combines with J gene TRBJ2-7; no firm D call. Germline V gene lookup returns CDR1 SGHAT and CDR2 FQNNGV. This CDR3 spans 12 amino acids. V was pared by 1 base and J by 6 bases, with 7 bases between. CDR3 amino acids: CASSLVRREQYF. In DNA, the CDR3 is TGTGCCAGCAGCTTAGTCCGGCGCGAGCAGTACTTC.

About this clone itself: The sample carries other DNA sequences with the same CDR3. The genes are TRBV19 and TRBJ2-1; D is undetermined. The CDR3 length is 12 residues. The V gene's germline CDR1 is LNHDA and CDR2 SQIVND (reference sequence). The V end lost 3 bases, the J end lost 3 bases, and 3 bases lay between the germline ends. CDR3 DNA: TGTGCCAGTAGTATCCTCTACAATGAGCAGTTCTTC. Its translation: CASSILYNEQFF. The full variable domain, completed using reference TRBV19 and TRBJ2-1, is DGGITQSPKYLFRKEGQNVTLSCEQNLNHDAMYWYRQDPGQGLRLIYYSQIVNDFQKGDIAEGYSVSREKKESFPLTVTSAQKNPTAFYLCASSILYNEQFFGPGTRLTVL.

V and J are TRBV7-9 and TRBJ2-1; the D is unclear. Deletions cut 5 bases from V and 4 bases from J, with 12 bases between. There are 14 residues in the CDR3. The germline V gene has CDR1 SEHNR and CDR2 FQNEAQ (reference sequence). The CDR3 coding sequence is TGTGCCAGCAGCGTGGAGTTAGCATACAATGAGCAGTTCTTC. Its protein is CASSVELAYNEQFF.

The V and J genes are TRBV28 and TRBJ2-5; a possible D gene is TRBD2 (5 bases). The CDR3 sequence is 16 residues long. CDR1 is MDHEN and CDR2 is SYDVKM in the germline V gene. The V end was cut by 4 bases, the J end by 5 bases, with 20 bases between. The CDR3 loop reads CASSSQRTRFGETQYF. The CDR3 nucleotides are TGTGCCAGCAGTTCGCAACGCACTAGATTCGGGGAGACCCAGTACTTC.

This rearrangement joins TRBV7-8 to TRBJ1-1, with D perhaps TRBD1 (5 bases). There are 13 residues in the CDR3. Per the germline V gene, CDR1 is SGHVS and CDR2 is FQNEAQ. V was clipped by 1 base and J by 5 bases, with 8 bases between them. CDR3 in DNA: TGTGCCAGCAGCTTAGTAGGGGAAACTGAAGCTTTCTTT. Protein: CASSLVGETEAFF.

Points on this clone: Different DNA sequences within this sample yield the same CDR3. The chain employs TRBV11-2 and TRBJ2-1, with 9 bases aligning to TRBD2. The CDR3 contains 15 residues. Germline V lookup: CDR1 SGHAT, CDR2 FQNNGV. The V segment lost 4 bases and the J segment 4 bases; nucleotides outside the gene matches: 5. CDR3 region: CASSSGTSSYNEQFF. CDR3 coding DNA: TGTGCCAGCAGCTCCGGGACTAGCAGTTACAATGAGCAGTTCTTC. Filled out from reference TRBV11-2 and TRBJ2-1, the complete variable domain reads EAGVAQSPRYKIIEKRQSVAFWCNPISGHATLYWYQQILGQGPKLLIQFQNNGVVDDSQLPKDRFSAERLKGVDSTLKIQPAKLEDSAVYLCASSSGTSSYNEQFFGPGTRLTVL.

The rearrangement links TRBV4-2 to TRBJ1-1, with D hard to call. There are 13 residues in the CDR3. The V and J ends lost 1 base and 6 bases respectively, with 9 bases between them. The V gene's germline CDR1 is LGHNA and CDR2 YNFKEQ. CDR3 DNA: TGTGCCAGCAGCCAAGTCGGTGGGTCTGAAGCTTTCTTT. Encoded protein: CASSQVGGSEAFF.

The chain couples TRBV25-1 to TRBJ2-5, with TRBD1 matching over 9 bases. Germline trimming cut 8 bases from V and 4 bases from J; bases unmatched to any gene: 20. Germline V gene lookup returns CDR1 MGHDK and CDR2 SYGVNS. The length of the CDR3 is 18 residues. The CDR3 reads CASGIVIQQGAGGETQYF. In DNA, the CDR3 is TGTGCCAGCGGGATTGTTATACAACAGGGGGCAGGAGGAGAGACCCAGTACTTC.

V is TRBV29-1 and J is TRBJ2-2; 7 bases align to TRBD1. CDR1 is SQVTM and CDR2 is ANQGSEA in the germline V gene. CDR3 length: 15 amino acids. Trimming removed 5 bases from V and 6 bases from J; junction bases left unmatched: 12. The CDR3 protein is CSVTGDDGKAGELFF. CDR3 sequence (DNA): TGCAGCGTTACAGGGGATGACGGAAAGGCCGGGGAGCTGTTTTTT.

The J gene is TRBJ2-1, the V gene TRBV5-6, with D perhaps TRBD1 (5 bases). Deletions cut 2 bases from V and 2 bases from J, with 14 bases between. The CDR3 consists of 16 residues. Germline CDR1 and CDR2: SGHDT and YYEEEE. The CDR3 bases are TGTGCCAGCAGCTTTTTCAGGGCTCTAACCTACAATGAGCAGTTCTTC. Protein: CASSFFRALTYNEQFF.

The chain is built from TRBV19 and TRBJ2-5, with 8 positions matching TRBD1. After removal of 8 bases from V and 0 bases from J, the junction contained 5 bases not matched to a gene. Germline loops: CDR1 LNHDA, CDR2 SQIVND (reference sequence). The length of the CDR3 is 14 residues. Written as DNA, the CDR3 is TGTGCCAGTGCGACAGGGGACTACCAAGAGACCCAGTACTTC. It encodes CASATGDYQETQYF. Full variable domain (rest looked up from reference TRBV19 and TRBJ2-5): DGGITQSPKYLFRKEGQNVTLSCEQNLNHDAMYWYRQDPGQGLRLIYYSQIVNDFQKGDIAEGYSVSREKKESFPLTVTSAQKNPTAFYLCASATGDYQETQYFGPGTRLLVL.